What follows are 30 T cell receptor beta chains derived from one specimen sequenced in a study of blood T cell repertoires in COVID-19. Using immunoSEQ multiplex PCR, the repertoire was profiled, and TCRdb retains in-frame clones only, with some absent. The table records 200,000 to 250,000 clones, approximately 83% of them present only once. Sequencing used peripheral blood. All receptors come from a woman aged 25 to 39 who had recovered from COVID-19.

The chain links TRBV6-6 to TRBJ2-5, with 9 bases matching TRBD2. Germline V gene data show CDR1 as MNHNY and CDR2 as SVGAGI (reference sequence). The CDR3 is made up of 15 amino acids. J gave up 1 base and V 2 bases, and 2 bases lay outside the gene matches. This chain's CDR3 is CASSYGGGVQETQYF. In nucleotides, the CDR3 is TGTGCCAGCAGTTACGGCGGGGGGGTCCAAGAGACCCAGTACTTC.

This clone has ten or more counts. The chain joins TRBV6-5 to TRBJ1-2; 7 positions match TRBD1. Germline V gene sequence: CDR1 MNHEY, CDR2 SVGAGI. V trimming: 0 bases; J trimming: 1 base; junction bases outside the gene matches: 5. The CDR3 is 16 residues long. CDR3 sequence (DNA): TGTGCCAGCAGTTACTCGTCTACAGGGGTTAACTATGGCTACACCTTC. This translates into CASSYSSTGVNYGYTF.

V gene TRBV2 combines with J gene TRBJ2-5; D perhaps matches TRBD2 (6 bases). Deletions cut 6 bases from V and 5 bases from J, with 10 bases between. The germline gives CDR1 SNHLY, CDR2 FYNNEI. The CDR3 runs 12 residues. CDR3 coding DNA: TGTGCCAGCAGGGCGGGGTGGGAGACCCAGTACTTC. It is translated as CASRAGWETQYF. The full variable domain, in which reference TRBV2 and TRBJ2-5 provide the parts outside the CDR3, is EPEVTQTPSHQVTQMGQEVILRCVPISNHLYFYWYRQILGQKVEFLVSFYNNEISEKSEIFDDQFSVERPDGSNFTLKIRSTKLEDSAMYFCASRAGWETQYFGPGTRLLVL.

The rearrangement joins TRBV19 to TRBJ1-5, with D perhaps matching TRBD1 (5 bases). The CDR3 loop spans 13 amino acids. CDR1 is LNHDA and CDR2 is SQIVND in the germline V gene (reference sequence). Deletions cut 8 bases from V and 5 bases from J, with 13 bases between. Here the CDR3 reads CASALWGDQPQHF. In DNA, the CDR3 is TGTGCCAGTGCCCTGTGGGGGGATCAGCCCCAGCATTTT.

This chain connects TRBV24-1 to TRBJ2-1; 7 bases match TRBD1. Germline CDR1 is KGHDR and CDR2 is SFDVKD. J was trimmed by 7 bases and V by 4 bases; bases with no gene match: 3. This CDR3 contains 13 residues. CDR3 amino acids: CATSDHRGNEQFF. The CDR3 DNA reads as TGTGCCACCAGTGACCACAGGGGTAATGAGCAGTTCTTC.

The chain employs TRBV6-2 or TRBV6-3 and TRBJ2-3; the D gene is possibly TRBD2 (6 bases). The germline V gene encodes CDR1 MNHEY and CDR2 SVGEGT. The CDR3 consists of 17 residues. With 0 bases removed from V and 1 base from J, the gap between germline ends came to 14 bases. The CDR3 is CASSYSVGGAGTDTQYF. CDR3 bases: TGTGCCAGCAGTTACTCGGTTGGAGGGGCCGGCACAGATACGCAGTATTTT.

The rearrangement links TRBV28 to TRBJ1-6; D perhaps matches TRBD1 (6 bases). CDR1 is MDHEN, CDR2 SYDVKM, per germline. Between the trimmed V and J ends, which lost 8 bases and 9 bases, there was a span of 17 bases. This CDR3 is 14 amino acids long. The CDR3 spells CASEGGGIGSPLHF. CDR3 nucleotides: TGTGCCAGCGAGGGGGGGGGCATAGGTTCACCCCTCCACTTT.

The count of this clone is one. CDR3 protein: CASSQVVANNEQFF. CDR3 nucleotides: TGCGCCAGCAGCCAAGTAGTCGCGAACAATGAGCAGTTCTTC. The chain recombines TRBV4-1 with TRBJ2-1; D is undetermined. Trimming removed 1 base from V and 5 bases from J, with 9 bases in between. The CDR3 length is 14 residues. Germline V gives CDR1 MGHRA, CDR2 YSYEKL.

The V call is TRBV2, the J call TRBJ2-3; 7 positions match TRBD2. Germline trimming cut 3 bases from V and 0 bases from J; bases unmatched to any gene: 3. The germline V gene encodes CDR1 SNHLY and CDR2 FYNNEI. The CDR3 has 15 residues. The CDR3 sequence is CASSEGGFSTDTQYF. The DNA of the CDR3 is TGTGCCAGCAGTGAGGGGGGGTTTAGCACAGATACGCAGTATTTT.

The chain couples TRBV19 to TRBJ2-5, with TRBD2 identical over 7 bases. In germline, CDR1 is LNHDA, CDR2 SQIVND (reference sequence). The CDR3 contains 12 residues. Losses at the gene ends were 9 bases for V and 5 bases for J; bases not matched to a gene: 6. CDR3 nucleotides: TGTGCCAGCCAGCGGGGTGGGGAGACCCAGTACTTC. It codes for CASQRGGETQYF.

The genes are TRBV2 and TRBJ1-1; a possible D gene is TRBD1 (5 bases). The CDR3 is 12 residues long. Looked up from germline, CDR1 is SNHLY and CDR2 is FYNNEI. Trimming removed 1 base at V and 10 bases at J, with 10 bases between. CDR3 bases: TGTGCCAGCAGTGAAGTTCTGGGGCGAGCTTTCTTT. This encodes CASSEVLGRAFF.

This chain uses TRBV18 with TRBJ2-7; TRBD2 agrees at 9 bases. The CDR3 has 18 residues. Germline loops: CDR1 KGHSH, CDR2 LQKENI. J gave up 0 bases and V 1 base, and 10 bases lay outside the gene matches. The CDR3 DNA is TGTGCCAGCTCACCACTAGCCTTTACTAGCGGGCCCTCCTACGAGCAGTACTTC. This gives the protein CASSPLAFTSGPSYEQYF.

The rearrangement uses TRBV3-1 (or the pseudogene TRBV3-2) and TRBJ2-6; D remains unclear. V was trimmed by 0 bases and J by 0 bases, leaving 3 bases between them. Per germline, CDR1 LGHDT and CDR2 YNNKEL (reference sequence). The CDR3 length is 15 residues. The CDR3 loop is CASSQDHSGANVLTF. The CDR3 coding sequence is TGTGCCAGCAGCCAAGATCACTCTGGGGCCAACGTCCTGACTTTC.

The CDR3 is CASSFAVTANEKLFF. DNA of the CDR3: TGTGCCAGCAGCTTTGCGGTCACAGCTAATGAAAAACTGTTTTTT. The chain employs TRBV12-1 and TRBJ1-4; the D call of TRBD1 is as the table states it, not checked on the DNA. TRBV12-1 is annotated as a pseudogene. The length of the CDR3 is 15 residues.

The chain joins TRBV3-1 (or the pseudogene TRBV3-2) to TRBJ1-5; weak D call: TRBD1 (6 bases). This CDR3 spans 19 amino acids. V was pared by 1 base and J by 2 bases, with 21 bases between. The germline V gene encodes CDR1 LGHDT and CDR2 YNNKEL (reference sequence). DNA for the CDR3: TGTGCCAGCAGCCAAGTTCTGCAGGGGACGAGGAGAGGCAATCAGCCCCAGCATTTT. It translates to CASSQVLQGTRRGNQPQHF.

Here the CDR3 DNA reads TGTGCCAGCAGCCCACGGTACAATGAGCAGTTCTTC. Its translation: CASSPRYNEQFF. The V gene is TRBV13, the J gene TRBJ2-1; D is uncertain. This CDR3 is 12 amino acids long. Trimming took off 5 bases at V and 4 bases at J, with 6 bases between the two ends. Germline CDR1 PRHDT, CDR2 FYEKMQ (reference sequence).

The rearrangement uses TRBV7-9 and TRBJ2-7; 9 positions agree with TRBD1. The CDR3 is 14 residues long. CDR1 and CDR2 from the germline V gene are SEHNR and FQNEAQ (reference sequence). V shed 5 bases, J shed 4 bases, and the junction held 6 bases outside the gene matches. The CDR3 DNA follows: TGTGCCAGCAGCCACCGGGACAGGGAATACGAGCAGTACTTC. It is translated as CASSHRDREYEQYF.

This clone came up a few times. The chain combines TRBV2 with TRBJ1-3; 8 bases line up with TRBD1. The J segment lost 0 bases and the V segment lost 5 bases, leaving 6 bases of the junction unmatched. The V gene's germline CDR1 is SNHLY and CDR2 FYNNEI. The CDR3 spans 16 residues. As DNA, the CDR3 is TGTGCCAGCAGTAGGGACAGGACATACTCTGGAAACACCATATATTTT. Protein sequence: CASSRDRTYSGNTIYF.

The chain is built from TRBV3-1 (or the pseudogene TRBV3-2) and TRBJ2-7; TRBD1 aligns across 8 bases. CDR3 size: 14 residues. Germline V lookup: CDR1 LGHDT, CDR2 YNNKEL (reference sequence). Losses at the gene ends were 7 bases for V and 1 base for J; bases not matched to a gene: 6. DNA for the CDR3: TGTGCCAGCAACAACAGGGGGTCGTCCTACGAGCAGTACTTC. Translated, it gives CASNNRGSSYEQYF.

This clone has just one count. The chain uses TRBV4-1 and TRBJ2-1; 8 nucleotides align to TRBD2. Per the germline V gene, CDR1 is MGHRA and CDR2 is YSYEKL. After removal of 2 bases from V and 0 bases from J, the junction contained 6 bases not matched to a gene. The length of the CDR3 is 17 residues. The CDR3 coding sequence is TGCGCCAGCAGCCAACCCCGCGGGACTAGCTCCTACAATGAGCAGTTCTTC. It yields the protein CASSQPRGTSSYNEQFF.

V is TRBV3-1 (or the pseudogene TRBV3-2) and J is TRBJ2-5, with 8 bases matching TRBD2. CDR1 is LGHDT and CDR2 is YNNKEL in the germline V gene (reference sequence). CDR3 size: 15 residues. The V and J ends lost 2 bases and 5 bases, in that order; junction bases with no gene match: 7. The CDR3 here is CASSQIGGAAETQYF. In DNA form, the CDR3 reads TGTGCCAGCAGCCAAATCGGGGGGGCGGCGGAGACCCAGTACTTC.

This clone has only one observation. The CDR3: CASSVGTATYEQYF. In DNA form, the CDR3 reads TGTGCCAGCTCGGTGGGGACAGCCACCTACGAGCAGTACTTC. The chain links TRBV9 to TRBJ2-7; 7 bases fit TRBD1. The CDR3 has 14 amino acids. Looked up from germline, CDR1 is SGDLS and CDR2 is YYNGEE. V was pared by 7 bases and J by 2 bases, with 9 bases of the junction left unmatched.

The chain uses TRBV30 and TRBJ2-5; maybe TRBD2 (6 bases). CDR1 and CDR2 (germline): GTSNPN, SVGIG (reference sequence). The V and J ends lost 1 base and 1 base respectively, with 7 bases between them. CDR3 length: 13 residues. CDR3 sequence (DNA): TGTGCCTGGAGTGGGAGGGCCCAAGAGACCCAGTACTTC. It yields the protein CAWSGRAQETQYF.

J is TRBJ1-4 and V is TRBV14, with D unclear. V was shortened by 2 bases and J by 0 bases, with 7 bases between the two germline ends. Per the germline V gene, CDR1 is SGHDN and CDR2 is FVKESK. The CDR3 runs 15 residues. CDR3 residues: CASSQNGATNEKLFF. In DNA form, the CDR3 reads TGTGCCAGCAGCCAAAACGGTGCAACTAATGAAAAACTGTTTTTT.

This chain connects TRBV29-1 to TRBJ2-1; TRBD1 might be the D (5 bases). Germline V gives CDR1 SQVTM, CDR2 ANQGSEA. Trimming cost V 2 bases and J 1 base, with 12 bases left between them. The CDR3 totals 15 residues. The CDR3 loop is CSVESWGFSYNEQFF. CDR3 bases: TGCAGCGTTGAAAGCTGGGGCTTTTCCTACAATGAGCAGTTCTTC.

The sample holds one count of this clone. The rearrangement uses TRBV3-1 (or the pseudogene TRBV3-2) and TRBJ2-4, with D possibly TRBD2 on 6 matching bases. V was pared by 0 bases and J by 0 bases, with 15 bases between. There are 18 residues in the CDR3. CDR1 and CDR2 from the germline V gene are LGHDT and YNNKEL (reference sequence). This chain's CDR3 is CASSQDLGGRLAKNIQYF. CDR3 DNA: TGTGCCAGCAGCCAAGATCTCGGGGGACGTCTAGCCAAAAACATTCAGTACTTC.

The chain is built from TRBV7-9 and TRBJ2-1; 12 bases are a match to TRBD2. The V gene's germline CDR1 is SEHNR and CDR2 FQNEAQ (reference sequence). The CDR3 covers 17 residues. The J segment lost 5 bases and the V segment lost 2 bases, leaving 7 bases of the junction unmatched. DNA of the CDR3: TGTGCCAGCAGCTTACCCGGGACTAGCGGGCCCCACAATGAGCAGTTCTTC. This translates into CASSLPGTSGPHNEQFF.

Only a few counts were recorded for this clone. V is TRBV6-5 and J is TRBJ2-3; a weak D match, TRBD1 (6 bases). V lost 6 bases and J 4 bases, leaving 17 bases between the germline ends. The germline gives CDR1 MNHEY, CDR2 SVGAGI. The CDR3 is 15 residues long. CDR3 protein: CASSVNRVGADTQYF. CDR3 nucleotide sequence: TGTGCCAGCAGCGTGAACAGGGTAGGGGCAGATACGCAGTATTTT.

The chain has TRBV19 and TRBJ1-1, with a weak D call TRBD1 (5 bases). CDR1 and CDR2 (germline): LNHDA, SQIVND (reference sequence). The CDR3 loop spans 12 amino acids. Trimming removed 10 bases at V and 8 bases at J, with 17 bases between. The CDR3 sequence is CAILTVGMEAFF. In DNA, the CDR3 is TGTGCCATCTTGACAGTCGGTATGGAAGCTTTCTTT.

The chain combines TRBV24-1 with TRBJ2-3, with 10 bases fitting TRBD1. Trimming at V came to 9 bases and at J to 5 bases, leaving 4 bases not matched to a gene. CDR1 and CDR2 from the germline V gene are KGHDR and SFDVKD. The CDR3 spans 13 residues. The CDR3 is CATGDRGGDTQYF. For the CDR3, the DNA is TGTGCCACCGGGGACAGGGGTGGAGATACGCAGTATTTT.